This TCR beta chain was sequenced for a study of blood T cell repertoires in COVID-19. Turning to the study itself: Whether acute or convalescent, the COVID-19 samples came from the United States, Italy and Spain.

Clones were read by immunoSEQ multiplex PCR, and TCRdb kept only the in-frame ones, dropping some. The repertoire holds about 190,000 clones, with 83% as singletons. CDR1 and CDR2 from the germline V gene are WNHNN and SYGVQD (reference sequence). V was clipped by 0 bases and J by 3 bases; unmatched bases: 4. The CDR3 sequence is 16 residues long. The chain links TRBV10-1 to TRBJ2-2; 7 nucleotides align to TRBD2. The TCR sequence derives from a woman aged 40 to 49 with acute or convalescent COVID-19. The sequencing input was peripheral blood. CDR3 protein: CASSESRGIHTGELFF. CDR3 bases: TGCGCCAGCAGTGAGTCGCGGGGGATACACACCGGGGAGCTGTTTTTT.